This TCR beta chain originates from a study of shared clonotypes between healthy human individuals (dated by TCRdb to 2020 to 2021). A note on the overall study: A couple of women and a few men aged 18 to 49 years were included in the cohort. For each donor, three plates each were used for CD4 naive and CD4 memory, two plates were used for CD8 naive, and one plate was used for CD8 memory. To estimate repertoire size and how much clonotypes are shared between individuals, the study performed deep sequencing of blood TCR repertoires from about 5 healthy adults. To increase sequencing depth and limit assay-specific biases, TCR repertoire library preparation and sequencing were carried out by different laboratories using diverse techniques. Leukapheresis yielded between about 0.94 and 10 billion PBMCs per donor. The paper as a whole reports these results and caveats: Compared with non-shared clonotypes, clonotypes shared by all four sorted-subset donors had higher generation probabilities. Sampling was restricted to blood, and TCR repertoires in tissues likely differ from the TCR repertoires found in blood. Incomplete sequencing was indicated by rarefaction of sorted-subset datasets, despite the large sequencing depth. Because the study included only a small number of donors, the genetic and exposure-history diversity represented was limited. Based on pairwise subsampling, the degree of clonotype sharing among donors was expected to be affected by sequencing depth. About 4.5% of naive CD4, 3% to 4% of naive CD8, 2.3% of memory CD4, and less than 0.45% of memory CD8 clonotypes were shared across several donors. Naive subsets generally had larger estimated clonotype richness than memory subsets did.

The donors were healthy, HIV-negative adults who had no recently reported acute infections or vaccinations. All donors were Caucasian adults living in Nashville, Tennessee, USA. Magnetic negative selection was used to enrich CD4+ T cells, after which naive cells were positively selected on CD45RA and the negative fraction became the memory subset. Blood was collected by leukapheresis, and PBMCs were isolated by Ficoll-Histopaque density gradient centrifugation and then cryopreserved in liquid nitrogen vapor phase. Purity and quantity of every magnetically sorted T cell population were checked by analytical flow cytometry. Genomic DNA was isolated from every sorted fraction and measured by UV absorbance on a Nanodrop 2000c. In regard to this clone: What antigen it recognizes has not been identified. Base qualities are not provided; no much larger clone lies one nucleotide away.

Using the deep immunoSEQ assay, multiplex PCR amplified TCR CDR3 regions from genomic DNA. For each cell subset, the extracted genomic DNA was distributed evenly across all wells of several immunoSEQ 96-well plates, and each plate served as one replicate. For sorted subsets, 150 to 250 ng of genomic DNA, equivalent to some 30,000 T cell genomes, went into each replicate PCR. Purified libraries were quantified with a Qubit 3.0 fluorometer, sized on a Bioanalyzer 2100, and re-quantified with the KAPA Library Quantification kit. A separate single-read 150-cycle Illumina NextSeq 550 flow cell was used to sequence each immunoSEQ 96-well plate. The authors' pipeline ran thus. The immunoSEQ output contained only junctional sequences without quality scores, so filtering could not match that applied to full-length reads. Sequences were annotated with PyIR, a Python wrapper for IgBLAST v1.9, using IMGT germline references to assign V/J genes and CDR3. Reads with weak V/J assignments (E-value above 1e-6), missing CDR3, stop codons, out-of-frame junctions, or ambiguous translated residues were removed. V3J clonotypes were defined as sequences sharing an identical inferred V gene, J gene, and CDR3 amino acid sequence. To compute the percentage overlap between repertoires, the number of shared unique clonotypes was divided by the size of the smaller repertoire. RTK rarefaction, the Chao1 estimator, and Recon v2.1 estimates of unobserved clonotypes were used to assess repertoire richness. Generation probabilities were computed with OLGA for all TCRbeta clonotypes obtained by the gDNA method from a handful of donors. Imported from immuneACCESS, the table was reduced by TCRdb to in-frame sequences with V and J called. These copies leave out some clones; in studies compared against another copy, an unresolved V gene accounts for under half, and the cause of the remainder is not known. The DNA was the basis for D and trimming; V, J and clone size are from that table. The sample includes around 1.4 million clones, with approximately 98.5% observed a single time. The top ten hold 0.36% of the sample.

Trimmed from V: 1 base; trimmed from J: 5 bases; junction bases lacking a gene match: 4. From cysteine to phenylalanine, the CDR3 is 14 amino acids long. Only the CDR3 DNA is retained, 42 bases long and in frame from the first base. CDR1 and CDR2 (MGHRA, YSYEKL) derive from the germline V gene. This receptor was identified in a man aged 30 to 45 in good health. Recombination connected TRBV4-1 to TRBJ2-5, with 7 bases matching TRBD2. Sequenced material: naive CD4+ T cells sorted from blood. The sample's cell subset or site label, decoded: CD45RA+ positively selected. The CDR3 region reads CASSQGILAETQYF. The sequence in DNA is TGCGCCAGCAGCCAAGGTATACTAGCGGAGACCCAGTACTTC.